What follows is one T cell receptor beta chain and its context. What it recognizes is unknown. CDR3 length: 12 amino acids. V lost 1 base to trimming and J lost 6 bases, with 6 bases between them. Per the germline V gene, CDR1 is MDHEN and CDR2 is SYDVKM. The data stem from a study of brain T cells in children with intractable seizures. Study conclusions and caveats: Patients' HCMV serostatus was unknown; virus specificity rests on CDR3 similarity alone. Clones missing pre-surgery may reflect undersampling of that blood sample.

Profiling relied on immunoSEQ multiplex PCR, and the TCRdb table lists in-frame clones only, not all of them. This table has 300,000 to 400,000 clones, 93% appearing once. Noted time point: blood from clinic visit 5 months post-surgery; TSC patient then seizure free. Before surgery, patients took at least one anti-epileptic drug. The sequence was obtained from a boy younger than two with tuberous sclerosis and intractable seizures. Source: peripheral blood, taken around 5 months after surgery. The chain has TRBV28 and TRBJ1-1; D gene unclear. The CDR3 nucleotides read TGTGCCAGCAGTTTATTATCGGCTGAAGCTTTCTTT. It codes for CASSLLSAEAFF.